This T cell receptor (beta chain) is from a study of cytomegalovirus exposure and HLA in healthy donors. The CDR3 length is 15 residues. With 2 bases removed from V and 3 bases from J, the gap between germline ends came to 13 bases. The germline gives CDR1 LGHNA, CDR2 YSLEER. PCR was performed using 60 Vbeta and 13 Jbeta primers. TCRdb keeps only in-frame clones here, not all; method: immunoSEQ multiplex PCR. The data show 150,000 to 200,000 clones, about 79% seen once. The sample comprised PBMCs. This TCR derives from a woman aged 50 to 65 in good health and CMV-seropositive. V gene TRBV4-3 combines with J gene TRBJ2-5; unclear D gene. The CDR3 is CASSQTRGTKETQYF. The CDR3 nucleotides are TGCGCCAGCAGCCAAACCCGCGGCACGAAAGAGACCCAGTACTTC.